These 30 T cell receptor beta chains came from one sample sequenced in a study of neurological immune-mediated disorders. From the 5' RACE reads, TCRdb called clonotypes with MiXCR, one entry per CDR3 protein. There are tens of thousands of distinct CDR3 sequences in the sample; 10% to 13% occur only once, and roughly 2% lies in the top ten. Input material: PBMCs. These receptors were collected from a man in his forties or fifties in good health.

This clonotype was counted ten times or more. V and J are TRBV7-2 and TRBJ1-1, with unresolved D. The CDR3 spans 14 residues. V lost 4 bases to trimming and J lost 2 bases, with 11 bases between them. Germline CDR1 reads SGHTA; CDR2 reads FQGNSA. The CDR3, as DNA: TGTGCCAGCAGCTCGGGTCCTCTAAACACTGAAGCTTTCTTT. Translated: CASSSGPLNTEAFF.

This clonotype was seen many times. The CDR3 DNA is TGTGCCAGCAGCTCACCGGACAGGGGTTGGTATGGCTACACCTTC. Amino acid sequence: CASSSPDRGWYGYTF. The rearrangement joins TRBV7-2 to TRBJ1-2; 9 bases agree with TRBD1. Germline V gene lookup returns CDR1 SGHTA and CDR2 FQGNSA. The CDR3 is 15 amino acids. V shed 4 bases and J 5 bases; nucleotides not matched to a gene: 8.

The table lists this clonotype with a few counts. This sequence joins TRBV12-3 or TRBV12-4 and TRBJ2-7; D is unclear. There are 14 residues in the CDR3. V lost 1 base, J lost 3 bases, and 10 bases lay in between. This chain's CDR3 is CASSLGGPGYEQYF. In DNA, the CDR3 is TGTGCCAGCAGTTTAGGGGGTCCAGGCTACGAGCAGTACTTC.

In this sample, this clonotype turned up a few times. J is TRBJ2-1 and V is TRBV27, with TRBD2 identical over 13 bases. Unmatched junction bases numbered 7, after V lost 4 bases and J lost 7 bases. This CDR3 has 16 amino acids. The germline V gene encodes CDR1 MNHEY and CDR2 SMNVEV (reference sequence). The CDR3 bases are TGTGCCAGCAGTTGGACTAGCGGGAGATCCCGGAATGAGCAGTTCTTC. Translated: CASSWTSGRSRNEQFF.

This clonotype appeared a few times. The chain links TRBV7-6 to TRBJ2-7; D gene uncertain. This CDR3 spans 13 amino acids. Trimming took 3 bases from V and 2 from J, leaving 8 bases between them. Germline CDR1 reads SGHVS; CDR2 reads FNYEAQ. The DNA of the CDR3 is TGTGCCAGCAGCTTGCACAGAACCTACGAGCAGTACTTC. Translating it yields CASSLHRTYEQYF.

This clonotype was counted many times. The chain has TRBV27 and TRBJ1-5, with TRBD1 matching over 9 bases. J lost 5 bases, V lost 5 bases, and 10 bases had no gene match. There are 16 residues in the CDR3. From germline, CDR1 is MNHEY and CDR2 SMNVEV (reference sequence). The CDR3 coding sequence is TGTGCCAGCAGTCCCCAGACAGGGGGGGGGGATCAGCCCCAGCATTTT. It translates to CASSPQTGGGDQPQHF.

This chain joins TRBV5-1 and TRBJ1-1, with 10 nucleotides matching TRBD1. This CDR3 contains 15 residues. Germline V gene data show CDR1 as SGHRS and CDR2 as YFSETQ. The V segment lost 3 bases and the J segment 2 bases; nucleotides outside the gene matches: 4. CDR3 region: CASSSGQGFNTEAFF. The CDR3 DNA reads TGCGCCAGCAGCTCGGGACAGGGGTTCAACACTGAAGCTTTCTTT. The full variable domain, with the rest looked up from reference TRBV5-1 and TRBJ1-1, is KAGVTQTPRYLIKTRGQQVTLSCSPISGHRSVSWYQQTPGQGLQFLFEYFSETQRNKGNFPGRFSGRQFSNSRSEMNVSTLELGDSALYLCASSSGQGFNTEAFFGQGTRLTVV.

Comment on this clonotype: A much larger clone differs from this one at a single base, so this may be a read error. The gene calls are TRBV5-4 and TRBJ1-2, with D hard to call. Germline assignment: CDR1 SGHNT and CDR2 YYREEE (reference sequence). V dropped 0 bases and J dropped 4 bases, with 10 bases sitting between them. CDR3 length equals 14 residues. The CDR3 protein is CASSLGPSCYGYTF. The DNA of the CDR3 is TGTGCCAGCAGCTTGGGACCGAGCTGCTATGGCTACACCTTC. The entire variable domain, with the rest obtained from reference TRBV5-4 and TRBJ1-2, is as follows: ETGVTQSPTHLIKTRGQQVTLRCSSQSGHNTVSWYQQALGQGPQFIFQYYREEENGRGNFPPRFSGLQFPNYSSELNVNALELDDSALYLCASSLGPSCYGYTFGSGTRLTVV.

The genes are TRBV7-2 and TRBJ2-2; the D gene is possibly TRBD2 (6 bases). CDR1 SGHTA and CDR2 FQGNSA come from the germline V gene. CDR3 length: 14 amino acids. Trimming cost V 5 bases and J 3 bases, with 10 bases left between them. The DNA for the CDR3 is TGTGCCAGCAGCCCGGGACTGTACACCGGGGAGCTGTTTTTT. Protein sequence: CASSPGLYTGELFF.

This clonotype was recorded many times. The genes are TRBV5-5 and TRBJ2-1; D ambiguous. CDR1 is SGHKS, CDR2 YYEKEE, per germline (reference sequence). Trimming took 4 bases from V and 3 from J, leaving 17 bases between them. The CDR3 is made up of 16 amino acids. DNA for the CDR3: TGTGCCAGCAGCCCCGAACCCCAGCTATACTACAATGAGCAGTTCTTC. It codes for CASSPEPQLYYNEQFF.

This clonotype was seen many times. The chain carries TRBV5-1 and TRBJ2-7; no clear D. The CDR3 spans 14 residues. With 4 bases removed from V and 1 base from J, the gap between germline ends came to 12 bases. Germline loops: CDR1 SGHRS, CDR2 YFSETQ. The CDR3: CASSRPPVSYEQYF. The CDR3 coding sequence is TGCGCCAGCAGCCGCCCCCCGGTGTCCTACGAGCAGTACTTC.

This clonotype was observed at least ten times. This chain uses TRBV7-9 with TRBJ1-1; D is undetermined. CDR1 and CDR2 (germline): SEHNR, FQNEAQ (reference sequence). There are 13 residues in the CDR3. The germline V and J ends were trimmed by 6 bases and 3 bases, with 11 bases remaining between them. CDR3 in amino acids: CASSTWKDTEAFF. CDR3 DNA: TGTGCCAGCAGTACATGGAAAGACACTGAAGCTTTCTTT.

In this sample, this clonotype turned up many times. The chain couples TRBV24-1 to TRBJ2-7, with 11 bases that match TRBD2. The germline V gene has CDR1 KGHDR and CDR2 SFDVKD. Trimming took 3 bases from V and 0 from J; bases not matched to a gene: 9. This CDR3 has 18 residues. CDR3 in DNA: TGTGCCACCAGTGATCGTATAACTAGCGGGAGATCCTCCTACGAGCAGTACTTC. It codes for CATSDRITSGRSSYEQYF.

This clonotype occurred many times. The rearrangement uses TRBV5-1 and TRBJ2-7; 14 positions agree with TRBD2. CDR1 is SGHRS, CDR2 YFSETQ, per germline. The CDR3 is 15 amino acids. With 4 bases clipped from V and 5 bases from J, the junction kept 5 bases outside the gene matches. The CDR3, as DNA: TGCGCCAGCAGCCCGGGGACTAGCGGGAGAAACGAGCAGTACTTC. Translating it yields CASSPGTSGRNEQYF.

This clonotype was counted ten times or more. The V gene is TRBV5-5, the J gene TRBJ2-6; D is unresolved. V was pared by 3 bases and J by 0 bases, with 4 bases between. From germline, CDR1 is SGHKS and CDR2 YYEKEE (reference sequence). The CDR3 has 14 residues. Here the CDR3 reads CASSWASGANVLTF. Written as DNA, the CDR3 is TGTGCCAGCAGCTGGGCCTCTGGGGCCAACGTCCTGACTTTC.

This clonotype was seen repeatedly, ten times or more. V usage is TRBV3-1 and J usage is TRBJ2-7; no clear D. Germline V gene sequence: CDR1 LGHDT, CDR2 YNNKEL (reference sequence). The length of the CDR3 is 12 residues. V gave up 3 bases and J gave up 7 bases, with 10 bases separating them. The CDR3 loop reads CASSQFMGEQYF. Here the CDR3 DNA reads TGTGCCAGCAGCCAGTTCATGGGGGAGCAGTACTTC.

This clonotype was detected a few times. V is TRBV18 and J is TRBJ2-1; 9 bases are a match to TRBD2. CDR1 KGHSH and CDR2 LQKENI come from the germline V gene. The CDR3 runs 14 residues. V lost 0 bases, J lost 9 bases, and 3 bases stayed unmatched. CDR3 loop: CASSPPSGRSEQFF. CDR3 bases: TGTGCCAGCTCACCACCTAGCGGGAGAAGTGAGCAGTTCTTC.

CDR3 in DNA: TGCAGTGCTTGGACGGGAGGGGGCGATGAGCAGTTCTTC. Translated, it gives CSAWTGGGDEQFF. The rearrangement joins TRBV20-1 to TRBJ2-1, with a weak D call TRBD2 (8 bases). The V end was cut by 5 bases, the J end by 8 bases, with 16 bases between. Germline V lookup: CDR1 DFQATT, CDR2 SNEGSKA (reference sequence). The CDR3 is 13 residues long.

The table lists this clonotype with many counts. The junction shows a germline mismatch at one end, possibly a read error. V usage is TRBV6-1 and J usage is TRBJ1-5; D possibly corresponds to TRBD1 (6 bases). There are 16 residues in the CDR3. Germline values: CDR1 MNHNS, CDR2 SASEGT. The CDR3 spells CASIEWGGHSNQSQHF. Here the CDR3 DNA reads TGTGCCAGCATCGAGTGGGGGGGACATAGCAATCAGTCCCAGCATTTT.

V is TRBV5-1 and J is TRBJ2-5; 9 positions agree with TRBD2. The CDR3 loop spans 16 amino acids. The V segment lost 1 base and the J segment 2 bases; nucleotides outside the gene matches: 6. Germline V gene sequence: CDR1 SGHRS, CDR2 YFSETQ. The CDR3 region has the DNA TGCGCCAGCAGCTTGAATGCGGCGGGAGGGCAAGAGACCCAGTACTTC. Its protein product is CASSLNAAGGQETQYF.

This clonotype came up many times. This chain uses TRBV28 with TRBJ2-6, with D tentatively TRBD1 (8 bases). This CDR3 has 17 amino acids. Germline CDR1 MDHEN, CDR2 SYDVKM. V was shortened by 5 bases and J by 2 bases, with 16 bases between the two germline ends. The CDR3 region is CASSTGGGLAGANVLTF. CDR3 DNA: TGTGCCAGCAGTACAGGGGGGGGGCTCGCTGGGGCCAACGTCCTGACTTTC.

The table lists this clonotype with many counts. This chain connects TRBV5-1 to TRBJ1-1; D is unresolved. The CDR3 is 14 residues long. The V end lost 0 bases, the J end lost 5 bases, and 11 bases lay between the germline ends. Germline V gene sequence: CDR1 SGHRS, CDR2 YFSETQ. The CDR3, as DNA: TGCGCCAGCAGCTTGGACGGGTCAAGGACTGAAGCTTTCTTT. Translating gives CASSLDGSRTEAFF.

This clonotype was observed a handful of times. V gene TRBV3-1 combines with J gene TRBJ1-1; D call uncertain. The CDR3 length is 13 residues. V dropped 4 bases and J dropped 1 base, with 7 bases sitting between them. CDR1 is LGHDT and CDR2 is YNNKEL in the germline V gene (reference sequence). The CDR3 DNA reads as TGTGCCAGCAGCCTCCAGACGAACACTGAAGCTTTCTTT. It encodes CASSLQTNTEAFF. The whole variable domain, filled in from reference TRBV3-1 and TRBJ1-1, reads DTAVSQTPKYLVTQMGNDKSIKCEQNLGHDTMYWYKQDSKKFLKIMFSYNNKELIINETVPNRFSPKSPDKAHLNLHINSLELGDSAVYFCASSLQTNTEAFFGQGTRLTVV.

As for this clonotype: A much larger clone differs by one base, so this may be a read error. The chain combines TRBV2 with TRBJ2-5, with D maybe TRBD2 (6 bases). CDR1 is SNHLY and CDR2 is FYNNEI in the germline V gene. The CDR3 is 15 residues long. This chain's CDR3 is CVSSDAAGFQETQYF. For the CDR3, the DNA is TGTGTCAGCAGTGACGCGGCGGGGTTCCAAGAGACCCAGTACTTC.

This clonotype has ten or more counts. V gene TRBV9 combines with J gene TRBJ2-2; D is perhaps TRBD1 (5 bases). The CDR3 runs 16 residues. Trimming took 4 bases from V and 0 from J, leaving 13 bases between them. CDR1 and CDR2 (germline): SGDLS, YYNGEE. This CDR3 reads CASSISGYSNTGELFF. In DNA form, the CDR3 reads TGTGCCAGCAGCATTTCAGGGTACTCGAACACCGGGGAGCTGTTTTTT.

This clonotype was counted at least ten times. The chain joins TRBV28 to TRBJ1-5, with 11 bases identical to TRBD1. Germline CDR1 and CDR2: MDHEN and SYDVKM. Trimming took 6 bases from V and 2 from J; bases not matched to a gene: 15. The CDR3 consists of 19 residues. CDR3 protein: CASRGGLQGQGGGNQPQHF. The DNA of the CDR3 is TGTGCCAGCAGAGGAGGACTCCAGGGACAGGGGGGGGGCAATCAGCCCCAGCATTTT.

The rearrangement links TRBV7-8 to TRBJ2-1; 8 bases agree with TRBD1. Per germline, CDR1 SGHVS and CDR2 FQNEAQ. The V and J ends lost 9 bases and 2 bases, in that order; junction bases with no gene match: 12. The CDR3 has 16 amino acids. The CDR3 coding sequence is TGTGCCAGTAGCACCAGACAGGGGACGGCCTACAATGAGCAGTTCTTC. Residues: CASSTRQGTAYNEQFF.

This clonotype has at least ten counts. The rearrangement uses TRBV20-1 and TRBJ2-2, with TRBD2 matching 9 bases. The germline CDR1 and CDR2 sequences are DFQATT and SNEGSKA (reference sequence). Trimming cost V 6 bases and J 2 bases; bases outside gene matches: 4. This CDR3 comprises 14 residues. This CDR3 is CSAERGANTGELFF. CDR3 coding DNA: TGCAGTGCGGAGCGGGGGGCCAACACCGGGGAGCTGTTTTTT.

The V and J genes are TRBV29-1 and TRBJ2-4, with no clear D. The ends were cut back, 6 bases at V and 2 bases at J, with 8 bases in the middle. CDR1 and CDR2 (germline): SQVTM, ANQGSEA. The CDR3 covers 12 residues. The CDR3 DNA reads as TGCAGCGTCAAGGCGACCAAAAACATTCAGTACTTC. Translated: CSVKATKNIQYF.

In this sample, this clonotype turned up many times. The V call is TRBV9, the J call TRBJ2-3; TRBD1 aligns across 9 bases. With 0 bases clipped from V and 0 bases from J, the junction kept 5 bases outside the gene matches. The CDR3 is made up of 17 amino acids. Germline V gene sequence: CDR1 SGDLS, CDR2 YYNGEE. CDR3 coding DNA: TGTGCCAGCAGCGTAGATGGGACAGGGACTAGCACAGATACGCAGTATTTT. Protein: CASSVDGTGTSTDTQYF.